This is a list of T cell receptor beta chains from one sample in a study of technical replicates of blood from a few donors. TCRdb keeps only in-frame clones here, not all; method: immunoSEQ multiplex PCR. Among about 58,000 clones listed, around 96% were seen once. Sequenced material: PBMCs. These receptors all stem from a human donor in good health. Some clones in this sample may be carry-over from other donors' samples. Both conserved end residues are part of each CDR3. D genes are given only for firm matches. Only some rows state a clone size, as once, few, many or a class for expanded clones.

>13|TRBJ2-3|TRBV6-6|-|-
TGTGCCAGCAGTTTCAAGCCGGGTAATACGCAGTATTTT
CASSFKPGNTQYF
>13|TRBJ2-1|TRBV14|-|-
TGTGCCAGCAGCCCATCCGTAGGGGGTGAGCAGTTCTTC
CASSPSVGGEQFF
>15|TRBJ2-5|TRBV7-2|-|-
TGTGCCAGCAGCTTTTCTGGACACCTACAAGAGACCCAGTACTTC
CASSFSGHLQETQYF
>14|TRBJ1-1|TRBV7-2|-|-
TGTGCCAGCACCGAACTCGGGGGGTACACTGAAGCTTTCTTT
CASTELGGYTEAFF
>16|TRBJ2-2|TRBV6-5|-|once
TGTGCCAGCAGTTACGACTCGCCAGTGAACACCGGGGAGCTGTTTTTT
CASSYDSPVNTGELFF
>18|TRBJ2-1|TRBV18|TRBD2|-
TGTGCCAGCTCACTTACGCTGACTAGCGGGAAGACCTACAATGAGCAGTTCTTC
CASSLTLTSGKTYNEQFF
>17|TRBJ1-3|TRBV15|-|-
TGTGCCACCAGCAGAGATAGTAACGTCGGCTCTGGAAACACCATATATTTT
CATSRDSNVGSGNTIYF
>13|TRBJ1-1|TRBV11-3|-|-
TGTGCCAGCAGCTTAGAAGCGGACACTGAAGCTTTCTTT
CASSLEADTEAFF
>16|TRBJ2-2|TRBV7-3|TRBD2|-
TGTGCCAGCAGCTTAGTGGGACTAGCCAACACCGGGGAGCTGTTTTTT
CASSLVGLANTGELFF
>16|TRBJ2-2|TRBV11-3|-|-
TGTGCCAGCAGCCACCGGACGGGGAGGTTAGCCGGGGAGCTGTTTTTT
CASSHRTGRLAGELFF
>15|TRBJ2-5|TRBV7-3|TRBD1|-
TGTGCCAGCAGCAGCGAGGGGGCTCGGGGAGAGACCCAGTACTTC
CASSSEGARGETQYF